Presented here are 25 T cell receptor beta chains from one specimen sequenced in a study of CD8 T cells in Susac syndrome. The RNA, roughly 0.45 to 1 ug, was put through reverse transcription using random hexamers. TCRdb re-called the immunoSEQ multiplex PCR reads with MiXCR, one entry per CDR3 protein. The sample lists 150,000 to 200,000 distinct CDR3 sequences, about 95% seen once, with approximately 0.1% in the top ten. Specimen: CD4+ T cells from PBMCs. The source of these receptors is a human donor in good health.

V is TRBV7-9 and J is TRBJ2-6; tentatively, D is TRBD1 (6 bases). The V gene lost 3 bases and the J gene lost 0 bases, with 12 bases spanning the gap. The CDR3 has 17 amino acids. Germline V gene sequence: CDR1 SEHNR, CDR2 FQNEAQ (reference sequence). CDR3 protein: CASSFSTGSSGANVLTF. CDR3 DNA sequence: TGTGCCAGCAGCTTTTCGACAGGCAGCTCTGGGGCCAACGTCCTGACTTTC. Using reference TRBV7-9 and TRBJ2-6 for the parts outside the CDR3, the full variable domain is DTGVSQNPRHKITKRGQNVTFRCDPISEHNRLYWYRQTLGQGPEFLTYFQNEAQLEKSRLLSDRFSAERPKGSFSTLEIQRTEQGDSAMYLCASSFSTGSSGANVLTFGAGSRLTVL.

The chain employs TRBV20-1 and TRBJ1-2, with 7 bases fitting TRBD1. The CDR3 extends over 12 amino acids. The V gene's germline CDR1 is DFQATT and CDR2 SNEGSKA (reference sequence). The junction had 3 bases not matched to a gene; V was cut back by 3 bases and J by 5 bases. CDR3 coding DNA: TGCAGTGCTAGGTTACAGGGGTATGGCTACACCTTC. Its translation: CSARLQGYGYTF.

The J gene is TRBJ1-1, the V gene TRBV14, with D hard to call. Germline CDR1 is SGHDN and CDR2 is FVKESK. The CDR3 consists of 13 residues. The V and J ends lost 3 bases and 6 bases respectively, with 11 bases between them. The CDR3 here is CASSHKGWSEAFF. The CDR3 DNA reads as TGTGCCAGCAGCCATAAGGGTTGGTCTGAAGCTTTCTTT.

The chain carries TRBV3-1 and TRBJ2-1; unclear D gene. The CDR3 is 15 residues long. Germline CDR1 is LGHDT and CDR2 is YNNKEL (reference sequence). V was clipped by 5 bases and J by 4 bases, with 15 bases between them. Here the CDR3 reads CASSATLIAYNEQFF. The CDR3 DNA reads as TGTGCCAGCAGCGCCACCCTAATTGCATACAATGAGCAGTTCTTC.

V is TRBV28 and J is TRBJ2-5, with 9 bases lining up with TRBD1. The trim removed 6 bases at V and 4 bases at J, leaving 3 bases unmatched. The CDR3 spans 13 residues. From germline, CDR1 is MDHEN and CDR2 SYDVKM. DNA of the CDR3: TGTGCCAGCAGGACAGGGGGTATAGAGACCCAGTACTTC. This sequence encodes CASRTGGIETQYF.

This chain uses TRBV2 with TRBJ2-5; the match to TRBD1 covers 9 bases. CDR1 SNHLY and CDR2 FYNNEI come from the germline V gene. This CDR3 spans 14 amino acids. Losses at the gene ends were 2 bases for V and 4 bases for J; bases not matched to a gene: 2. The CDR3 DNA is TGTGCCAGCAGTGAACAACAGGGGGCAGAGACCCAGTACTTC. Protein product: CASSEQQGAETQYF.

In nucleotides, the CDR3 is TGTGCCACCTCCCCGCAGGACAGAATCACAGATACGCAGTATTTT. This gives the protein CATSPQDRITDTQYF. The rearrangement uses TRBV12-3 or TRBV12-4 and TRBJ2-3; D is perhaps TRBD1 (6 bases). V was cut by 10 bases and J by 2 bases, with 19 bases left in between. The CDR3 is made up of 15 amino acids.

The CDR3 DNA follows: TGTGCCAGCAGTTTCGACAGGAATACGCAGTATTTT. Translation: CASSFDRNTQYF. V and J are TRBV12-3 or TRBV12-4 and TRBJ2-3, with D perhaps matching TRBD1 (6 bases). The CDR3 is made up of 12 amino acids. The V end was cut by 3 bases, the J end by 7 bases, with 8 bases between.

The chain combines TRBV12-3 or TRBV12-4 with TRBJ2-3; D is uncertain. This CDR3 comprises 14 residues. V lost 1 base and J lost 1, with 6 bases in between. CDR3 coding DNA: TGTGCCAGCAGTTTAGTCACAGGCACAGATACGCAGTATTTT. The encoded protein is CASSLVTGTDTQYF.

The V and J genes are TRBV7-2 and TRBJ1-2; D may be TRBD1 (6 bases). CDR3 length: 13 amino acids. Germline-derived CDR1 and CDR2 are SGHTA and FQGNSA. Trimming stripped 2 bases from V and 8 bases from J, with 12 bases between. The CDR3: CASSLSPGDGYTF. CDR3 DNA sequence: TGTGCCAGCAGCTTATCGCCAGGGGACGGCTACACCTTC.

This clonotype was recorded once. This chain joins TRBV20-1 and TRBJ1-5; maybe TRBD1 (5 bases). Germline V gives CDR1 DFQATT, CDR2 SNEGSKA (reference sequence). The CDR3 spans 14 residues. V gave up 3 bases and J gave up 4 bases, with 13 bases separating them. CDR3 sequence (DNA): TGCAGTGCTAGTGAATCAGGGTGGAATCAGCCCCAGCATTTT. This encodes CSASESGWNQPQHF.

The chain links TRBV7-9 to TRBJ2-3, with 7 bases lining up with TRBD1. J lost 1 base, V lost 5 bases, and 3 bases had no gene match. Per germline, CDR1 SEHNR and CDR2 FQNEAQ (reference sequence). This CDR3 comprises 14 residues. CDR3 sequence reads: CASSTTGRTDTQYF. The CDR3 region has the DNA TGTGCCAGCAGCACGACAGGGCGCACAGATACGCAGTATTTT.

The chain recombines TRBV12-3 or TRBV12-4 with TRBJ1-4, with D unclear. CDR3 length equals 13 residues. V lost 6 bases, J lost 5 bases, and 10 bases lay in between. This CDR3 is CASSPTSNEKLFF. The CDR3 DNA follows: TGTGCCAGCAGCCCGACATCAAATGAAAAACTGTTTTTT.

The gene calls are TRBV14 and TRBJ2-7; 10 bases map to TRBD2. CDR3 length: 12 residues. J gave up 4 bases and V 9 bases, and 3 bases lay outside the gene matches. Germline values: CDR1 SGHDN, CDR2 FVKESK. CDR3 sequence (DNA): TGTGCCAGTCAGCGGGAGGGATACGAGCAGTACTTC. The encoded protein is CASQREGYEQYF.

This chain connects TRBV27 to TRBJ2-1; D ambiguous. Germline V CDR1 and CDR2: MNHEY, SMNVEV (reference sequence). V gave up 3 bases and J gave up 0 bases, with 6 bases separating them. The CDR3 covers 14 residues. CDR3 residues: CASSFAGSYNEQFF. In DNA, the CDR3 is TGTGCCAGCAGTTTTGCCGGCTCCTACAATGAGCAGTTCTTC.

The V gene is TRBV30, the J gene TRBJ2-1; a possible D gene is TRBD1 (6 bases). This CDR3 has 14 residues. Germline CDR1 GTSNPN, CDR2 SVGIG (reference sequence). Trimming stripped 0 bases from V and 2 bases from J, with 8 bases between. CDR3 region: CAWSVGAAYNEQFF. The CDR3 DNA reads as TGTGCCTGGAGTGTGGGGGCCGCCTACAATGAGCAGTTCTTC. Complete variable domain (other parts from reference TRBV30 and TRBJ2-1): SQTIHQWPATLVQPVGSPLSLECTVEGTSNPNLYWYRQAAGRGLQLLFYSVGIGQISSEVPQNLSASRPQDRQFILSSKKLLLSDSGFYLCAWSVGAAYNEQFFGPGTRLTVL.

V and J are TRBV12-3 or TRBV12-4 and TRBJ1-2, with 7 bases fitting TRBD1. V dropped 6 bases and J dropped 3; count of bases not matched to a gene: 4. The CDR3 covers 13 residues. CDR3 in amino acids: CASSRTGHYGYTF. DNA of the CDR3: TGTGCCAGCAGCAGGACAGGCCACTATGGCTACACCTTC.

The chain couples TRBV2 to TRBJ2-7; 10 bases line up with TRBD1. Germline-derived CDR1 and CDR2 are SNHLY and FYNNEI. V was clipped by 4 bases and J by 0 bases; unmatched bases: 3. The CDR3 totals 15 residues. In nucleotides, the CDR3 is TGTGCCAGCAGTGGACAGGGGGCGGGCTCCTACGAGCAGTACTTC. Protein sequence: CASSGQGAGSYEQYF.

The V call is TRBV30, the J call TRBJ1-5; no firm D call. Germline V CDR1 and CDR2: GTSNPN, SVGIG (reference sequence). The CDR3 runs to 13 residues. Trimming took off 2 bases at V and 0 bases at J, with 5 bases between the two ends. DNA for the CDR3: TGTGCCTGGAGTCTAGATAGCAATCAGCCCCAGCATTTT. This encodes CAWSLDSNQPQHF.

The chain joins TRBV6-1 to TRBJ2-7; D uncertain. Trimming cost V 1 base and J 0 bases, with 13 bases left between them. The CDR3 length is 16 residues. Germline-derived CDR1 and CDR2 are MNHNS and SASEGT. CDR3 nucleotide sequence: TGTGCCAGCAGTGAAGGTAATCGGCCCAGCTCCTACGAGCAGTACTTC. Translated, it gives CASSEGNRPSSYEQYF.

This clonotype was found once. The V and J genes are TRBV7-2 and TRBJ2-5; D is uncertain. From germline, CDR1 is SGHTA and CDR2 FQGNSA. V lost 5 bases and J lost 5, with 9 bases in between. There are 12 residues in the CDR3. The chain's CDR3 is CASSIVSETQYF. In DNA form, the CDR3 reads TGTGCCAGCAGCATAGTTTCGGAGACCCAGTACTTC.

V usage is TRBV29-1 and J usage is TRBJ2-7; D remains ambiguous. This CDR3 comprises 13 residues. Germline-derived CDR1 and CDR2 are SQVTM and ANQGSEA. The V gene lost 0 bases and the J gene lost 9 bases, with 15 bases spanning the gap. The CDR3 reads CSVEDPLTRRQYF. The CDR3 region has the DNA TGCAGCGTTGAAGATCCGCTCACCAGGAGGCAGTACTTC.

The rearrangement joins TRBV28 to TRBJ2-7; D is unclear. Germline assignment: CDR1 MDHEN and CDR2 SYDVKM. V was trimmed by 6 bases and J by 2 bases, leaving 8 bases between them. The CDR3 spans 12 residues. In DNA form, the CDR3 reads TGTGCCAGCAGAACTGGCCCCTACGAGCAGTACTTC. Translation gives CASRTGPYEQYF.

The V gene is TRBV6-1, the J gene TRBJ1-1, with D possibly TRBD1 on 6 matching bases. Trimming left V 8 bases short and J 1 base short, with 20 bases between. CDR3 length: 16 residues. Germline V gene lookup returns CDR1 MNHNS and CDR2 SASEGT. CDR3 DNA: TGTGCCAGCCGCCCCGCCGGGGGGGCAAGGAACACTGAAGCTTTCTTT. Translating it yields CASRPAGGARNTEAFF.

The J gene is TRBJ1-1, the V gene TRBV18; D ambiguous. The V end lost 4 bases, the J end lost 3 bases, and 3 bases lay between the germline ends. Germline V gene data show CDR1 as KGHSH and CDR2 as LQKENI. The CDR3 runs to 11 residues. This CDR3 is CASSRDTEAFF. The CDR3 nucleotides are TGTGCCAGCTCACGGGACACTGAAGCTTTCTTT.